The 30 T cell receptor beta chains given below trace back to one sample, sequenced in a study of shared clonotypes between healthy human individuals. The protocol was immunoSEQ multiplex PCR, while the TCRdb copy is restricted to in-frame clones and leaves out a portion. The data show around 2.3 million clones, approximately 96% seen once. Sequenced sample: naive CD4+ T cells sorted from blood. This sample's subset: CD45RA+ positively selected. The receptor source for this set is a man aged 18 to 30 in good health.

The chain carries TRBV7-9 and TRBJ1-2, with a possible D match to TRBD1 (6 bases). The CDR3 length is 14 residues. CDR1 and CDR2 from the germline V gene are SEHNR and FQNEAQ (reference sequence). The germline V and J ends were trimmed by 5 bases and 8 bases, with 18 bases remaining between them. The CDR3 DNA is TGTGCCAGCAGCCAAAATCAGGTTCAGGGGGGCTACACCTTC. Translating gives CASSQNQVQGGYTF.

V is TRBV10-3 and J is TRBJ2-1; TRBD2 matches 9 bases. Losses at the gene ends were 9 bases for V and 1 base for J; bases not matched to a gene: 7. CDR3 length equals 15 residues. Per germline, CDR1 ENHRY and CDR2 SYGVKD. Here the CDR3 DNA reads TGTGCCATTACCGTGAGCGGGAGGTCCTACAATGAGCAGTTCTTC. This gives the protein CAITVSGRSYNEQFF.

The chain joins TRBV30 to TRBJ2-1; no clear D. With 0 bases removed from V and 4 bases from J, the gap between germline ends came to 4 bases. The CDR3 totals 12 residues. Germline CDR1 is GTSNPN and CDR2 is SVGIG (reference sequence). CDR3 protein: CAWSVMYNEQFF. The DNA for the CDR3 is TGTGCCTGGAGTGTAATGTACAATGAGCAGTTCTTC.

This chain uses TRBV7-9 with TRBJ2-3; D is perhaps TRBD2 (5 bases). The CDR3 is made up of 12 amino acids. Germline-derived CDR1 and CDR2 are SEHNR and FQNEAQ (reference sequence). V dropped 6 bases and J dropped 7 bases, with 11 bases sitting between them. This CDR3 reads CASSLPGNTQYF. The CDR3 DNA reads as TGTGCCAGCAGTCTCCCGGGGAATACGCAGTATTTT. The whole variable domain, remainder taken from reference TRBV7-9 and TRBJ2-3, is DTGVSQNPRHKITKRGQNVTFRCDPISEHNRLYWYRQTLGQGPEFLTYFQNEAQLEKSRLLSDRFSAERPKGSFSTLEIQRTEQGDSAMYLCASSLPGNTQYFGPGTRLTVL.

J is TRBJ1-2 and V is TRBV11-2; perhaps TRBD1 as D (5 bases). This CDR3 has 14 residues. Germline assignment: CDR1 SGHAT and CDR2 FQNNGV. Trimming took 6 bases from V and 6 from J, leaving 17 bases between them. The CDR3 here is CASSWDSLSDGYTF. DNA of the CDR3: TGTGCCAGCAGTTGGGACTCTCTAAGTGATGGCTACACCTTC.

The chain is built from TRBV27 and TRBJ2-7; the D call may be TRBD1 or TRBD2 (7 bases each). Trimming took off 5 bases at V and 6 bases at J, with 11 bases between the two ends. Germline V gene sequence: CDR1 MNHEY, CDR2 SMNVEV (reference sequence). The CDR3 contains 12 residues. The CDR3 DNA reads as TGTGCCAGCAGTCGCAGGGGGGGCGAGCAGTACTTC. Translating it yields CASSRRGGEQYF.

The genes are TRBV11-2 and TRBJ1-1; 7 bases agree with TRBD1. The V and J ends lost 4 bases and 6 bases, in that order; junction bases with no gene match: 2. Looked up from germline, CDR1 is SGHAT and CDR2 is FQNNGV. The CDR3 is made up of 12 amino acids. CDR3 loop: CASSSRGAEAFF. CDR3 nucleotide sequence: TGTGCCAGCAGCTCCAGGGGGGCTGAAGCTTTCTTT.

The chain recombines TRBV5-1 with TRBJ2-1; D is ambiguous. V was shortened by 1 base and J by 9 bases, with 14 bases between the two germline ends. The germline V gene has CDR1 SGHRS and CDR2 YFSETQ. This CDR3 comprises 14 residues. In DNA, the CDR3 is TGCGCCAGCAGCTTGAGTCCGGGTGCAGGTGAGCAGTTCTTC. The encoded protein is CASSLSPGAGEQFF.

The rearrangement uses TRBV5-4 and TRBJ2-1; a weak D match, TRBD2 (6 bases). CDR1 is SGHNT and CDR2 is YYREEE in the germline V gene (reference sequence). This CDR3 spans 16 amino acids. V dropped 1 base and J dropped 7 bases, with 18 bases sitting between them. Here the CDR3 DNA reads TGTGCCAGCAGCTTGATAGGTGGGAGGCTGGGAAATGAGCAGTTCTTC. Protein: CASSLIGGRLGNEQFF.

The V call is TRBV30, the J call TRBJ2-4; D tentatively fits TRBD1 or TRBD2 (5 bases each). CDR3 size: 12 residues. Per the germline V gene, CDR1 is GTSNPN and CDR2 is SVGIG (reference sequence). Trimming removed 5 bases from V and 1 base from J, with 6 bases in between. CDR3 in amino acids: CAWEGAKNIQYF. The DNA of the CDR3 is TGTGCCTGGGAGGGGGCCAAAAACATTCAGTACTTC.

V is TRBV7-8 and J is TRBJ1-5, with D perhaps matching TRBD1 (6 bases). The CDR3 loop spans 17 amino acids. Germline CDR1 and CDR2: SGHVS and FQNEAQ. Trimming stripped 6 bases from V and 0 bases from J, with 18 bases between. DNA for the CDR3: TGTGCCAGCAGTCAATTGGGGGACACCGATAGCAATCAGCCCCAGCATTTT. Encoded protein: CASSQLGDTDSNQPQHF.

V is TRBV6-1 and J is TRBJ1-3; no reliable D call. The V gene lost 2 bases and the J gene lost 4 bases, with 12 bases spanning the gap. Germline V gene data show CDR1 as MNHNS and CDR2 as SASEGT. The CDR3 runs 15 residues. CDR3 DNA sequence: TGTGCCAGCAGTGAATCGGGAAACGTCGGAAACACCATATATTTT. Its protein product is CASSESGNVGNTIYF.

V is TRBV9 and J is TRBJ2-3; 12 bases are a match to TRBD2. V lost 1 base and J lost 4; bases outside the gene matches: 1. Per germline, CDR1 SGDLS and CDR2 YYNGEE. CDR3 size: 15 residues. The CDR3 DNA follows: TGTGCCAGCAGCGTAACTAGCGGGGGGCCAGATACGCAGTATTTT. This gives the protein CASSVTSGGPDTQYF.

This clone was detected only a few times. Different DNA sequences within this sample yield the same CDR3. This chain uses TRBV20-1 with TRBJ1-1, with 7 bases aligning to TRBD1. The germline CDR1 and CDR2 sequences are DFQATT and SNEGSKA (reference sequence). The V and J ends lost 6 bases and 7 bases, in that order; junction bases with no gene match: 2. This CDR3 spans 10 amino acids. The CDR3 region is CSARQGEAFF. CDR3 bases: TGCAGTGCCCGACAGGGTGAAGCTTTCTTT.

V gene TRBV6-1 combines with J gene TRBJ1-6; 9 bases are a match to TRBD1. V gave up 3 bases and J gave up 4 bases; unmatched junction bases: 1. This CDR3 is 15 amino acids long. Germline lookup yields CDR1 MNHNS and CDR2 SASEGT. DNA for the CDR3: TGTGCCAGCAGTGATGGACAGGGGTATAATTCACCCCTCCACTTT. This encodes CASSDGQGYNSPLHF.

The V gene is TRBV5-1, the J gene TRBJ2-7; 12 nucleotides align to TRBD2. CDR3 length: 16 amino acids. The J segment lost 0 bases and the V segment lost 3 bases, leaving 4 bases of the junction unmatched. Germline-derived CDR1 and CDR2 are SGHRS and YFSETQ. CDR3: CASSSGLAGSSYEQYF. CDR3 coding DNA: TGCGCCAGCAGCTCTGGACTAGCGGGGAGCTCCTACGAGCAGTACTTC.

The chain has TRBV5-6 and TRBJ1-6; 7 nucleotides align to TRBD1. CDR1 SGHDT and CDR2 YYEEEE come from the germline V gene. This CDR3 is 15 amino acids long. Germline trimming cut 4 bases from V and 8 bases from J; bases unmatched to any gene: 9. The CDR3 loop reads CASSPIDRDDSPLHF. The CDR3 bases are TGTGCCAGCAGCCCCATCGACAGGGACGATTCACCCCTCCACTTT.

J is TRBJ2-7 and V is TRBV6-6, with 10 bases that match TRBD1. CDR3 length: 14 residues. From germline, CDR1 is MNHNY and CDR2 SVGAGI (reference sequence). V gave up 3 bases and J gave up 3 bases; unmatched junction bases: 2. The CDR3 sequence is CASSYGTGVYEQYF. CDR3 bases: TGTGCCAGCAGTTATGGGACAGGGGTCTACGAGCAGTACTTC.

The CDR3 here is CASSSWGQNTDTQYF. The CDR3 DNA follows: TGTGCCAGCAGCTCCTGGGGACAGAACACAGATACGCAGTATTTT. The chain recombines TRBV7-3 with TRBJ2-3, with 7 bases matching TRBD1. Trimming cost V 4 bases and J 2 bases; bases outside gene matches: 6. The V gene's germline CDR1 is SGHTA and CDR2 FQGTGA. The CDR3 covers 15 residues.

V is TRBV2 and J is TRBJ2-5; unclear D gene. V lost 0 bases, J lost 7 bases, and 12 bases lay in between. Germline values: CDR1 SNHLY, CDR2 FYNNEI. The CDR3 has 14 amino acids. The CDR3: CASSEAHAASTQYF. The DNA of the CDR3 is TGTGCCAGCAGTGAAGCTCACGCGGCCTCGACCCAGTACTTC.

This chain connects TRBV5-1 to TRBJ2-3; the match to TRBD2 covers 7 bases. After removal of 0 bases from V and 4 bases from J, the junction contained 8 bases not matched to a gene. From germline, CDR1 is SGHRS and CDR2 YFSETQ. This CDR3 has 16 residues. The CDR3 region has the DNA TGCGCCAGCAGCTTGGGGCAGGGACTATTCGCAGATACGCAGTATTTT. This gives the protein CASSLGQGLFADTQYF.

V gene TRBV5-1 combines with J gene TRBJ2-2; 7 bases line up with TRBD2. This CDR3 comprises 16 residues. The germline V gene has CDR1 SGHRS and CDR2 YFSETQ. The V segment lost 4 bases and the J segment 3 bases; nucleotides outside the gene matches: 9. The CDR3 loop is CASSPWGGTHTGELFF. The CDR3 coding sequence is TGCGCCAGCAGCCCCTGGGGGGGGACCCACACCGGGGAGCTGTTTTTT.

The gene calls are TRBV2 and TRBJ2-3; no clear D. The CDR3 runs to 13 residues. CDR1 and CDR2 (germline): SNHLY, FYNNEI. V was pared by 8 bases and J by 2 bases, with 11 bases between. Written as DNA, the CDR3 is TGTGCCAGCGAATCTAGACCCACAGATACGCAGTATTTT. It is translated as CASESRPTDTQYF.

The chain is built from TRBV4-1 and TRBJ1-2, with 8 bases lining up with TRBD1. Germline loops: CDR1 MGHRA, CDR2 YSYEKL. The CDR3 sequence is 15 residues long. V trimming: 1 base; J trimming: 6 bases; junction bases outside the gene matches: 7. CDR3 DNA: TGCGCCAGCAGCCAAGCCCAGGGGGCGGTGGATGGCTACACCTTC. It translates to CASSQAQGAVDGYTF.

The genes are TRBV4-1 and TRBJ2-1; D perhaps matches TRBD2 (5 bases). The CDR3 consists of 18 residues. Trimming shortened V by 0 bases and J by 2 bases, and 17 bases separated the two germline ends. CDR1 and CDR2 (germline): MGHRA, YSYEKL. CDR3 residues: CASSQERAGRITYNEQFF. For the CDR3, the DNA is TGCGCCAGCAGCCAAGAGAGGGCAGGCAGGATTACCTACAATGAGCAGTTCTTC.

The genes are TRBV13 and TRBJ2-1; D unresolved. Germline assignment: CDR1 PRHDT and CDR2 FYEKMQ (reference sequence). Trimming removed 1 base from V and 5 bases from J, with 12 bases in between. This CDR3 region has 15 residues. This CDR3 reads CASSLDGLEDNEQFF. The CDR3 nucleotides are TGTGCCAGCAGCTTAGATGGCCTCGAGGACAATGAGCAGTTCTTC.

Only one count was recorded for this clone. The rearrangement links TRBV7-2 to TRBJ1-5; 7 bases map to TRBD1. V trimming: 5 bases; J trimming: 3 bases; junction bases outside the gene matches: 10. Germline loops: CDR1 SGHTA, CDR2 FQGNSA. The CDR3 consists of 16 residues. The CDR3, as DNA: TGTGCCAGCAGCGAAATAACAGGGGCCGTCAATCAGCCCCAGCATTTT. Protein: CASSEITGAVNQPQHF.

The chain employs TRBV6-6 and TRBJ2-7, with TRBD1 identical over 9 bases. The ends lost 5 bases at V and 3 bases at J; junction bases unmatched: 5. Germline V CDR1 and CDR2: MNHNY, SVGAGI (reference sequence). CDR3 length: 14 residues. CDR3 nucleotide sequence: TGTGCCAGCAGTGACCGACAGGGGGACTACGAGCAGTACTTC. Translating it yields CASSDRQGDYEQYF.

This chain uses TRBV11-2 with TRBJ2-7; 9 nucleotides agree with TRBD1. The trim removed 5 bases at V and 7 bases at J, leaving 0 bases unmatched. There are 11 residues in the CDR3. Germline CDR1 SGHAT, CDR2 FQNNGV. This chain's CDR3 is CASSDRGEQYF. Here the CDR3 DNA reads TGTGCCAGCAGCGACAGGGGGGAGCAGTACTTC.

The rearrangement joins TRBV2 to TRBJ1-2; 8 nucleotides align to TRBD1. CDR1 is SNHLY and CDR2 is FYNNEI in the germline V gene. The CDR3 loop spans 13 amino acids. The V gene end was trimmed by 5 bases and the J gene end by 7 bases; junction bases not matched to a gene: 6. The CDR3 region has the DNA TGTGCCAGCAGTCCTGACAGGGGAGGTGGCTACACCTTC. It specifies CASSPDRGGGYTF. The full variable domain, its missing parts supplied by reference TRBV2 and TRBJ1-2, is EPEVTQTPSHQVTQMGQEVILRCVPISNHLYFYWYRQILGQKVEFLVSFYNNEISEKSEIFDDQFSVERPDGSNFTLKIRSTKLEDSAMYFCASSPDRGGGYTFGSGTRLTVV.